This T cell receptor beta chain is from a study of response to subunit inactivated influenza vaccine. Study-wide findings and caveats: Authors suggested seasonal influenza vaccinations each recruit few new T cells.

Each CDR3 protein is one row after TCRdb ran MiXCR on the RT-PCR reads. Found here are about 520,000 distinct CDR3 sequences, around 25% of them singletons; the top ten hold around 1.8%. Germline CDR1 reads SGHRS; CDR2 reads YFSETQ. V lost 0 bases, J lost 0 bases, and 10 bases lay in between. The CDR3 totals 16 residues. This clonotype was detected a few times. The antigen remains undetermined. V is TRBV5-1 and J is TRBJ2-1, with a weak D call TRBD2 (6 bases). Sequencing used CD4+ T cells sorted from PBMCs, obtained roughly 5 days after vaccination. This TCR was sampled from a man aged 50-60 years who received an inactivated influenza vaccine. DNA of the CDR3: TGCGCCAGCAGCTTGGGGGCTAGCGCCTCCTACAATGAGCAGTTCTTC. Amino acids: CASSLGASASYNEQFF. Together with reference TRBV5-1 and TRBJ2-1, the CDR3 gives the full variable domain: KAGVTQTPRYLIKTRGQQVTLSCSPISGHRSVSWYQQTPGQGLQFLFEYFSETQRNKGNFPGRFSGRQFSNSRSEMNVSTLELGDSALYLCASSLGASASYNEQFFGPGTRLTVL.